Shown below are 8 T cell receptor beta chains from a single sample sequenced in a study of T-cell memory formation after mild COVID-19. One entry per CDR3 protein, called by TCRdb with MiXCR from the 5' RACE reads. The sample includes 300,000 to 400,000 distinct CDR3 sequences, 10% to 15% of them seen just once. Sequencing was carried out using PBMCs or a T cell subset sorted from them (not recorded which). The source of these receptors is a man aged 18 to 29 who had mild COVID-19 (a few samples of this study predate the infection). Cell type and time point are not known.

This clonotype turned up a few times. The rearrangement uses TRBV4-3 and TRBJ1-1, with D uncertain. V was pared by 0 bases and J by 10 bases, with 12 bases between. Germline CDR1 reads LGHNA; CDR2 reads YSLEER. The length of the CDR3 is 13 residues. The CDR3 here is CASSQDFKVGAFF. Written as DNA, the CDR3 is TGCGCCAGCAGCCAAGACTTCAAGGTGGGAGCTTTCTTT.

This clonotype was seen only once. One end of the junction fails to match germline, which may point to a read error. The chain couples TRBV20-1 to TRBJ1-5; a possible D gene is TRBD1 (5 bases). Germline CDR1 reads DFQATT; CDR2 reads SNEGSKA (reference sequence). This CDR3 has 15 amino acids. Here the CDR3 reads CSAPDDSDFNQPQHF. CDR3 DNA sequence: TGCAGTGCCCCTGACGACAGCGACTTCAATCAGCCACAGCATTTT.

V and J are TRBV5-5 and TRBJ2-7; 7 positions match TRBD2. This CDR3 is built from 12 residues. The V segment lost 4 bases and the J segment 6 bases; nucleotides outside the gene matches: 4. Germline values: CDR1 SGHKS, CDR2 YYEKEE (reference sequence). In DNA, the CDR3 is TGTGCCAGCAGCCCCTGGGGGGGCGAGCAGTACGTC. Translated, it gives CASSPWGGEQYV.

This clonotype has only a few counts. The chain is built from TRBV6-1 and TRBJ1-2; TRBD1 matches 9 bases. CDR3 length: 15 residues. V dropped 10 bases and J dropped 2; count of bases not matched to a gene: 11. CDR1 and CDR2 (germline): MNHNS, SASEGT. The CDR3 DNA sequence: TGTGCCACCGGAAGGGGGACAGGGTCCAACTATGGCTACACCTTC. As protein: CATGRGTGSNYGYTF.

V is TRBV5-6 and J is TRBJ2-5; tentatively, D is TRBD1 or TRBD2 (5 bases each). Germline V gene sequence: CDR1 SGHDT, CDR2 YYEEEE. The ends were cut back, 4 bases at V and 2 bases at J, with 12 bases in the middle. This CDR3 spans 14 amino acids. The CDR3 protein is CASSGTQGQETQYF. For the CDR3, the DNA is TGTGCCAGCAGCGGGACCCAGGGTCAAGAGACCCAGTACTTC.

This chain joins TRBV7-2 and TRBJ2-1, with D unclear. V lost 4 bases, J lost 10 bases, and 14 bases lay in between. The CDR3 is made up of 13 amino acids. Per germline, CDR1 SGHTA and CDR2 FQGNSA. The CDR3 protein is CASSSPRAREQFF. CDR3 sequence (DNA): TGTGCCAGCAGCTCCCCCCGGGCCAGAGAGCAGTTCTTC.

This clonotype was detected ten times or more. For the CDR3, the DNA is TGCGCCAGCAGCCAAGACCCGTTTGGTGGCTACACCTTC. Amino acid sequence: CASSQDPFGGYTF. The chain joins TRBV4-1 to TRBJ1-2; no firm D call. V lost 0 bases to trimming and J lost 7 bases, with 9 bases between them. This CDR3 has 13 amino acids. Germline values: CDR1 MGHRA, CDR2 YSYEKL.

Comments on this clonotype: Germline and junction disagree at one end, which may indicate a read error. J is TRBJ1-4 and V is TRBV7-2, with D tentatively TRBD1 (5 bases). Germline CDR1 reads SGHTA; CDR2 reads FQGNSA. The CDR3 covers 16 residues. The CDR3 sequence is CARSLGDRATNEKLFF. The CDR3 DNA is TGTGCCAGAAGCTTAGGGGACCGAGCAACTAATGAAAAACTGTTTTTT.